This T cell receptor beta chain appears in the sequencing data of a study of T-cell memory formation after mild COVID-19. This clonotype was observed a handful of times. The antigen is not known. This CDR3 region has 17 residues. The germline CDR1 and CDR2 sequences are MNHEY and SVGAGI. V was pared by 4 bases and J by 5 bases, with 14 bases of the junction left unmatched. In TCRdb, the 5' RACE reads were re-called with MiXCR into one record per CDR3 protein. The table has 250,000 or so distinct CDR3 sequences, more than 15% seen once. Study outcomes and limitations: Contracting clones localized mainly to CM and EM when CD4+ and mainly to EMRA when CD8+.

The rearrangement links TRBV6-5 to TRBJ1-1, with 9 bases lining up with TRBD1. This clonotype was obtained from a man in his late teens or twenties who had mild COVID-19 (a few samples of this study predate the infection). Cell type and time point are not known. Sample: PBMCs or a T cell subset sorted from them (not recorded which). The CDR3: CASSSAAAGTGKTEAFF. The DNA for the CDR3 is TGTGCCAGCAGTTCCGCCGCCGCCGGGACAGGGAAAACTGAAGCTTTCTTT.